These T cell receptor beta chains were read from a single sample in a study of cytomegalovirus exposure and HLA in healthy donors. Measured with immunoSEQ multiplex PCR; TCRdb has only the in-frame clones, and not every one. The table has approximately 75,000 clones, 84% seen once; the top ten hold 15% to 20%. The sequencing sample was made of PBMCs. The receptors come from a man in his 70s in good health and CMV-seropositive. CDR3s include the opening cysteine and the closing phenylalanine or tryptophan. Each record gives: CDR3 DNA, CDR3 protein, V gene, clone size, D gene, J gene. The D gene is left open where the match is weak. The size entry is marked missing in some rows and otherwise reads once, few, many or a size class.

cdr3_nt: TGTGCCAGCAGCTTGCAGGGATTCCATCACGAGCAGTACTTC
cdr3_aa: CASSLQGFHHEQYF
v_call: TRBV5-4
clone_size: -
d_call: -
j_call: TRBJ2-7

cdr3_nt: TGCGCCAGCAGTGACAGGGATGGCGAGCAGTACTTC
cdr3_aa: CASSDRDGEQYF
v_call: TRBV10-1
clone_size: -
d_call: -
j_call: TRBJ2-7

cdr3_nt: TGTGCCAGCAGCCAACAGGGGGCGCCTAATTCACCCCTCCACTTT
cdr3_aa: CASSQQGAPNSPLHF
v_call: TRBV7-8
clone_size: -
d_call: TRBD1
j_call: TRBJ1-6

cdr3_nt: TGTGCCTGGAACCCAGGGACAGGGGGCTACGAGCAGTACTTC
cdr3_aa: CAWNPGTGGYEQYF
v_call: TRBV30
clone_size: -
d_call: TRBD1
j_call: TRBJ2-7

cdr3_nt: TGTGCCAGCTCACTTGCCAGGGGTGGAGATGGCTACACCTTC
cdr3_aa: CASSLARGGDGYTF
v_call: TRBV18
clone_size: -
d_call: -
j_call: TRBJ1-2

cdr3_nt: TGCAGCGTTGAGCGGACTTACAATGAGCAGTTCTTC
cdr3_aa: CSVERTYNEQFF
v_call: TRBV29-1
clone_size: -
d_call: -
j_call: TRBJ2-1

cdr3_nt: TGTGCCAGCAACCCAGGGGAAGGGCCCTCCTACGAGCAGTACTTC
cdr3_aa: CASNPGEGPSYEQYF
v_call: TRBV6-5
clone_size: -
d_call: -
j_call: TRBJ2-7

cdr3_nt: TGTGCCATCAGTGAGTCCCAGGTCGGGGGGCTGAACGAGCAGTACTTC
cdr3_aa: CAISESQVGGLNEQYF
v_call: TRBV10-3
clone_size: few
d_call: -
j_call: TRBJ2-7

cdr3_nt: TGTGCCGCGTCGCAACGCCCCGGGGAGCTGTTTTTT
cdr3_aa: CAASQRPGELFF
v_call: TRBV6-5
clone_size: -
d_call: -
j_call: TRBJ2-2

cdr3_nt: TGTGCCAGCAGGGGGGGGAAGGACACTGAAGCTTTCTTT
cdr3_aa: CASRGGKDTEAFF
v_call: TRBV7-3
clone_size: few
d_call: -
j_call: TRBJ1-1

cdr3_nt: TGTGCCAGCAGCTTAAACGGCGGGGGGGCCGGAGAGACCCAGTACTTC
cdr3_aa: CASSLNGGGAGETQYF
v_call: TRBV11-2
clone_size: -
d_call: TRBD2
j_call: TRBJ2-5

cdr3_nt: TGTGCCAGCATCGGACAGGGCCATGGCTACACCTTC
cdr3_aa: CASIGQGHGYTF
v_call: TRBV6-1
clone_size: few
d_call: TRBD1
j_call: TRBJ1-2

cdr3_nt: TGTGCCAGCAGTTGGGGGACACGAAATGAGCAGTTCTTC
cdr3_aa: CASSWGTRNEQFF
v_call: TRBV28
clone_size: -
d_call: -
j_call: TRBJ2-1

cdr3_nt: TGTGCCAGCAGTTACCTGGCGGCGTATAGCAATCAGCCCCAGCATTTT
cdr3_aa: CASSYLAAYSNQPQHF
v_call: TRBV6-6
clone_size: -
d_call: -
j_call: TRBJ1-5

cdr3_nt: TGTGCCAGCAGTTTGCTTGGCGGAAGCTCCTACAATGAGCAGTTCTTC
cdr3_aa: CASSLLGGSSYNEQFF
v_call: TRBV28
clone_size: -
d_call: -
j_call: TRBJ2-1

cdr3_nt: TGCGCCAGCAGCCAAGGACAGGTAAACACAGATACGCAGTATTTT
cdr3_aa: CASSQGQVNTDTQYF
v_call: TRBV4-3
clone_size: -
d_call: -
j_call: TRBJ2-3

cdr3_nt: TGCGCCAGCAGTAAGTGGCAGGGGGCGAGGACTGAAGCTTTCTTT
cdr3_aa: CASSKWQGARTEAFF
v_call: TRBV4-3
clone_size: -
d_call: TRBD1
j_call: TRBJ1-1

cdr3_nt: TGCGCCAGCAGCAACTCCGTAGCGGGATTGGCTGGGGAGCAGTTCTTC
cdr3_aa: CASSNSVAGLAGEQFF
v_call: TRBV5-1
clone_size: once
d_call: TRBD2
j_call: TRBJ2-1

cdr3_nt: TGTGCCAGCAGGCCCTACAGTTTCTATGGCTACACCTTC
cdr3_aa: CASRPYSFYGYTF
v_call: TRBV5-8
clone_size: once
d_call: -
j_call: TRBJ1-2

cdr3_nt: TGTGCCAGCAGCACCGGCCGAGAAGGGGGAGCTTTCTTT
cdr3_aa: CASSTGREGGAFF
v_call: TRBV7-3
clone_size: -
d_call: -
j_call: TRBJ1-1

cdr3_nt: TGTGCCAGCAGCTTCCGGGACAGCAATTCACCCCTCCACTTT
cdr3_aa: CASSFRDSNSPLHF
v_call: TRBV9
clone_size: -
d_call: TRBD1
j_call: TRBJ1-6

cdr3_nt: TGTGCCAGCAGCTCCTGGCGGGGGGCGGAAGAGACCCAGTACTTC
cdr3_aa: CASSSWRGAEETQYF
v_call: TRBV11-2
clone_size: -
d_call: TRBD2
j_call: TRBJ2-5

cdr3_nt: TGTGCCAGCAGCAGGAGGACCCGGGACAGGGGATATAGCAATCAGCCCCAGCATTTT
cdr3_aa: CASSRRTRDRGYSNQPQHF
v_call: TRBV21-1
clone_size: -
d_call: -
j_call: TRBJ1-5

cdr3_nt: TGTGCCACCCGCGTTCCGGGGGCCAACGTCCTGACTTTC
cdr3_aa: CATRVPGANVLTF
v_call: TRBV10-3
clone_size: few
d_call: -
j_call: TRBJ2-6

cdr3_nt: TGTGCCAGCAGCGTAGGACAGGGCGCCTACGAGCAGTACTTC
cdr3_aa: CASSVGQGAYEQYF
v_call: TRBV9
clone_size: -
d_call: TRBD1
j_call: TRBJ2-7

cdr3_nt: TGTGCCAGCAGCCTACAGGGGGCCGCGGTTGGGGAGCAGTACTTC
cdr3_aa: CASSLQGAAVGEQYF
v_call: TRBV6-5
clone_size: few
d_call: TRBD1
j_call: TRBJ2-7

cdr3_nt: TGCGCCAGCAGCTTGGCAGGGTTAACCTACAATGAGCAGTTCTTC
cdr3_aa: CASSLAGLTYNEQFF
v_call: TRBV5-1
clone_size: few
d_call: -
j_call: TRBJ2-1

cdr3_nt: TGTGCCAGCAGCGTATCCGGAGGGCGCACAGATACGCAGTATTTT
cdr3_aa: CASSVSGGRTDTQYF
v_call: TRBV9
clone_size: -
d_call: -
j_call: TRBJ2-3

cdr3_nt: TGCGCCAGCAGTGAGCAGGGGGCTGGAAACACCATATATTTT
cdr3_aa: CASSEQGAGNTIYF
v_call: TRBV10-2
clone_size: -
d_call: TRBD1
j_call: TRBJ1-3

cdr3_nt: TGCGCCAGCAGCCCCGGTGGCGGGGAGTCCTACGAGCAGTACTTC
cdr3_aa: CASSPGGGESYEQYF
v_call: TRBV5-1
clone_size: -
d_call: -
j_call: TRBJ2-7

cdr3_nt: TGCAGCGTCCAGCGGTCCCAAGAGACCCAGTACTTC
cdr3_aa: CSVQRSQETQYF
v_call: TRBV29-1
clone_size: -
d_call: -
j_call: TRBJ2-5

cdr3_nt: TGTGCCAGCAGCGTCCAGGGCCCCCACGAGCAGTACTTC
cdr3_aa: CASSVQGPHEQYF
v_call: TRBV7-2
clone_size: -
d_call: -
j_call: TRBJ2-7

cdr3_nt: TGCGCCAGCAGCCAAGAGAGCGGGCCCAAGACCCAGTACTTC
cdr3_aa: CASSQESGPKTQYF
v_call: TRBV4-1
clone_size: -
d_call: -
j_call: TRBJ2-5

cdr3_nt: TGTGCCAGCAGTTTAGCGGGAGGTTCCCACAGCTCCTACGAGCAGTACTTC
cdr3_aa: CASSLAGGSHSSYEQYF
v_call: TRBV28
clone_size: -
d_call: TRBD2
j_call: TRBJ2-7

cdr3_nt: TGCAGCGCCGCCGACAGGTTCGAAGCTTTCTTT
cdr3_aa: CSAADRFEAFF
v_call: TRBV29-1
clone_size: -
d_call: -
j_call: TRBJ1-1

cdr3_nt: TGTGCCAGCAGCCAAGCCTGGGAGAATGAAAAACTGTTTTTT
cdr3_aa: CASSQAWENEKLFF
v_call: TRBV4-2
clone_size: -
d_call: -
j_call: TRBJ1-4

cdr3_nt: TGTGCCAGCAGTTCCCTGGACAGTCTGGACACTGAAGCTTTCTTT
cdr3_aa: CASSSLDSLDTEAFF
v_call: TRBV6-5
clone_size: -
d_call: -
j_call: TRBJ1-1

cdr3_nt: TGTGCCAGCTCACAACAGACTAGCGGGAGTTATAACGAGCAGTACTTC
cdr3_aa: CASSQQTSGSYNEQYF
v_call: TRBV18
clone_size: -
d_call: TRBD2
j_call: TRBJ2-7

cdr3_nt: TGTGCCAGCAGCGCCCTACAGGGGTCCCCGAACACTGAAGCTTTCTTT
cdr3_aa: CASSALQGSPNTEAFF
v_call: TRBV9
clone_size: -
d_call: TRBD1
j_call: TRBJ1-1